These 18 T cell receptor beta chains were all obtained from the same sample, sequenced in a study of beta chain features in type 1 diabetes. Isolated RNA was reverse transcribed in full, so expressed TCRB transcripts were sequenced. Profiling relied on immunoSEQ multiplex PCR, and the TCRdb table lists in-frame clones only, not all of them. In the table there are 200,000 to 250,000 clones, around 68% of which are singletons. The specimen sequenced was naive CD4+ T cells from blood. The receptors here all came from a man aged 30 to 45 in good health.

V usage is TRBV18 and J usage is TRBJ2-3, with 9 bases aligning to TRBD2. CDR1 is KGHSH, CDR2 LQKENI, per germline. V lost 1 base and J lost 2; bases outside the gene matches: 10. This CDR3 region has 18 residues. CDR3 amino acids: CASSPLAGAPKNTDTQYF. In nucleotides, the CDR3 is TGTGCCAGCTCACCACTAGCGGGGGCCCCTAAGAACACAGATACGCAGTATTTT.

The gene calls are TRBV19 and TRBJ2-1; no clear D gene. This CDR3 contains 11 residues. The germline V and J ends were trimmed by 6 bases and 6 bases, with 6 bases remaining between them. Looked up from germline, CDR1 is LNHDA and CDR2 is SQIVND (reference sequence). The CDR3 here is CASSRTNEQFF. In nucleotides, the CDR3 is TGTGCCAGTAGCAGGACCAATGAGCAGTTCTTC.

The CDR3, as DNA: TGTGCCACCAGCACCGGACAGGGACGTCAGCCCCAGCATTTT. It yields the protein CATSTGQGRQPQHF. This chain connects TRBV15 to TRBJ1-5, with 8 positions matching TRBD1. Germline V gene data show CDR1 as LNHNV and CDR2 as YYDKDF (reference sequence). V lost 4 bases to trimming and J lost 6 bases; unmatched junction nucleotides: 5. The CDR3 is 14 residues long.

V gene TRBV28 combines with J gene TRBJ2-1; D perhaps matches TRBD2 (5 bases). The CDR3 length is 14 residues. Trimming took off 6 bases at V and 3 bases at J, with 12 bases between the two ends. Germline V CDR1 and CDR2: MDHEN, SYDVKM. The CDR3 spells CASRSGSIYNEQFF. The CDR3 coding sequence is TGTGCCAGCAGGTCGGGGAGTATCTACAATGAGCAGTTCTTC.

The chain links TRBV29-1 to TRBJ2-7, with a possible D match to TRBD1 (6 bases). CDR1 is SQVTM and CDR2 is ANQGSEA in the germline V gene. V lost 5 bases, J lost 4 bases, and 6 bases lay in between. The CDR3 is 10 amino acids. The CDR3 nucleotides are TGCAGCGTTCAGGGGTACGAGCAGTACTTC. Its protein product is CSVQGYEQYF.

J is TRBJ1-6 and V is TRBV13; D is uncertain. CDR3 size: 12 residues. The V gene lost 5 bases and the J gene lost 10 bases, with 9 bases spanning the gap. Per the germline V gene, CDR1 is PRHDT and CDR2 is FYEKMQ (reference sequence). CDR3 sequence reads: CASSDGESPLHF. The CDR3 coding sequence is TGTGCCAGCAGCGATGGGGAATCACCCCTCCACTTT.

This sequence joins TRBV30 and TRBJ1-4; 11 bases agree with TRBD1. The length of the CDR3 is 14 residues. J lost 8 bases, V lost 3 bases, and 5 bases had no gene match. Germline CDR1 and CDR2: GTSNPN and SVGIG (reference sequence). The CDR3 DNA reads as TGTGCCTGGAGCATAGGACAGGGGGCAGAAAAACTGTTTTTT. It translates to CAWSIGQGAEKLFF.

The rearrangement links TRBV4-1 to TRBJ2-1, with a tentative D call TRBD1 (6 bases). Germline CDR1 and CDR2: MGHRA and YSYEKL. Trimming removed 4 bases from V and 0 bases from J, with 10 bases in between. The CDR3 runs to 15 residues. The CDR3 here is CASSLGAGSYNEQFF. Here the CDR3 DNA reads TGCGCCAGCAGCCTGGGGGCGGGCTCCTACAATGAGCAGTTCTTC.

The chain has TRBV29-1 and TRBJ2-7; D perhaps matches TRBD2 (5 bases). CDR3 length equals 11 residues. Germline-derived CDR1 and CDR2 are SQVTM and ANQGSEA. V was trimmed by 5 bases and J by 6 bases, leaving 11 bases between them. The CDR3 nucleotides read TGCAGCGTTCAGAGGGAATTCGAGCAGTACTTC. This gives the protein CSVQREFEQYF.

The rearrangement links TRBV5-4 to TRBJ2-5; no clear D gene. CDR1 is SGHNT, CDR2 YYREEE, per germline (reference sequence). The V end lost 1 base, the J end lost 5 bases, and 9 bases lay between the germline ends. CDR3 size: 13 residues. DNA for the CDR3: TGTGCCAGCAGCTTGCCCGACCTGGAGACCCAGTACTTC. Translated: CASSLPDLETQYF.

The gene calls are TRBV10-3 and TRBJ1-2; D remains ambiguous. CDR3 length: 12 amino acids. The V gene's germline CDR1 is ENHRY and CDR2 SYGVKD. The V and J ends lost 0 bases and 14 bases respectively, with 13 bases between them. The CDR3 sequence: CAISESQETFTF. The DNA of the CDR3 is TGTGCCATCAGTGAGTCGCAGGAGACTTTTACCTTC.

This sequence joins TRBV30 and TRBJ2-5, with D possibly being TRBD1 (5 bases). The V end lost 2 bases, the J end lost 5 bases, and 12 bases lay between the germline ends. Germline assignment: CDR1 GTSNPN and CDR2 SVGIG (reference sequence). CDR3 length equals 13 residues. CDR3 amino acids: CAWSRQFYETQYF. As DNA, the CDR3 is TGTGCCTGGAGTAGACAGTTCTACGAGACCCAGTACTTC.

This clone was seen a few times. The chain uses TRBV14 and TRBJ2-1; perhaps TRBD2 as D (6 bases). The germline V and J ends were trimmed by 5 bases and 2 bases, with 13 bases remaining between them. The CDR3 covers 15 residues. Germline CDR1 reads SGHDN; CDR2 reads FVKESK. CDR3 sequence (DNA): TGTGCCAGCAGCTTAGCGGCCCCAACCTACAATGAGCAGTTCTTC. Amino acids: CASSLAAPTYNEQFF.

This clone was seen only a few times. This chain connects TRBV20-1 to TRBJ2-3; D unresolved. Trimming removed 7 bases at V and 8 bases at J, with 13 bases between. Germline V gene data show CDR1 as DFQATT and CDR2 as SNEGSKA (reference sequence). The CDR3 is 11 amino acids. The CDR3 sequence: CSGSIAGTQYF. Here the CDR3 DNA reads TGCAGTGGATCAATCGCCGGTACGCAGTATTTT.

The chain joins TRBV29-1 to TRBJ1-1; no firm D call. The V gene's germline CDR1 is SQVTM and CDR2 ANQGSEA. The V gene lost 3 bases and the J gene lost 1 base, with 9 bases spanning the gap. There are 13 residues in the CDR3. The chain's CDR3 is CSVEEQQNTEAFF. The CDR3, as DNA: TGCAGCGTTGAGGAGCAGCAGAACACTGAAGCTTTCTTT.

With regard to this clone: Other nucleotide sequences from this sample produce the same CDR3. The V call is TRBV29-1, the J call TRBJ2-5; no clear D gene. This CDR3 spans 10 amino acids. CDR1 is SQVTM and CDR2 is ANQGSEA in the germline V gene. The germline V and J ends were trimmed by 6 bases and 5 bases, with 7 bases remaining between them. CDR3 loop: CSVLGETQYF. The CDR3, as DNA: TGCAGCGTCCTGGGGGAGACCCAGTACTTC.

The chain has TRBV11-2 and TRBJ2-1; unclear D gene. V lost 3 bases, J lost 8 bases, and 8 bases lay in between. CDR3 length equals 12 residues. CDR1 and CDR2 from the germline V gene are SGHAT and FQNNGV. The chain's CDR3 is CASSFQTYEQFF. The CDR3 DNA sequence: TGTGCCAGCAGCTTTCAGACCTATGAGCAGTTCTTC.

The chain is built from TRBV6-5 and TRBJ2-7; no definite D call. This CDR3 is built from 14 residues. Trimming took 3 bases from V and 6 from J, leaving 15 bases between them. From germline, CDR1 is MNHEY and CDR2 SVGAGI. Here the CDR3 reads CASSYGVAGPEQYF. In DNA, the CDR3 is TGTGCCAGCAGTTATGGAGTGGCCGGTCCCGAGCAGTACTTC.